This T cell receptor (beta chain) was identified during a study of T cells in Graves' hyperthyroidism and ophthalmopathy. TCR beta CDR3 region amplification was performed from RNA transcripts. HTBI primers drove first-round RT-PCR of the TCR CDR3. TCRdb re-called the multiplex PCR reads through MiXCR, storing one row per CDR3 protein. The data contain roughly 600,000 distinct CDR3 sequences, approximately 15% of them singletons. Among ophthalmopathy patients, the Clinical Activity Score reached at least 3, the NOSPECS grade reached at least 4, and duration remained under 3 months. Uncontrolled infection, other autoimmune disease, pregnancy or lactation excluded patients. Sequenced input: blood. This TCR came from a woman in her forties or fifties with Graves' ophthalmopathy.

CDR3: CASSSNLGQKRTQYF. The CDR3 nucleotides read TGTGCCAGCAGTTCAAATCTAGGGCAGAAGCGGACCCAGTACTTC. The chain combines TRBV6-2 or TRBV6-3 with TRBJ2-5; D gene uncertain. CDR1 is MNHEY, CDR2 SVGEGT, per germline. CDR3 length equals 15 residues. V was clipped by 4 bases and J by 7 bases, with 19 bases between them.